These T cell receptor beta chains were read from a single sample in a study of T cells in Graves' hyperthyroidism and ophthalmopathy. A single record per CDR3 protein comes from TCRdb applying MiXCR to the multiplex PCR reads. The table lists roughly 380,000 distinct CDR3 sequences, about 15% of them singletons. The specimen sequenced was blood. The receptors derive from a woman in her sixties with Graves' hyperthyroidism. Both conserved end residues are part of each CDR3. The D gene is left open where the match is weak. Clone size is stated in some rows and not others, as once, few, many or a class when expanded.

d_gene: TRBD2
abundance: many
j_gene: TRBJ2-7
v_gene: TRBV12-3/TRBV12-4
CDR3nt: TGTGCCAGCAGTTGGACTAGCGGGTTTTACGAGCAGTACTTC
CDR3aa: CASSWTSGFYEQYF

d_gene: TRBD1
abundance: -
j_gene: TRBJ1-4
v_gene: TRBV2
CDR3nt: TGTGCCATCACCAACAGGGGTGGTACTAATGAAAAACTGTTTTTT
CDR3aa: CAITNRGGTNEKLFF

d_gene: TRBD1
abundance: -
j_gene: TRBJ2-7
v_gene: TRBV20-1
CDR3nt: TGCAGTGCTAGAGCAGCACGGGGGACAGGGACCTACGAGCAGTACTTC
CDR3aa: CSARAARGTGTYEQYF

d_gene: -
abundance: few
j_gene: TRBJ2-1
v_gene: TRBV6-6
CDR3nt: TGTGCCAGCAGTTACTCGGGTAGACTCAATGAGCAGTTCTTC
CDR3aa: CASSYSGRLNEQFF

d_gene: TRBD1
abundance: many
j_gene: TRBJ2-1
v_gene: TRBV7-8
CDR3nt: TGTGCCAGCAGGACCACAGGGGCTTACAATGAGCAGTTCTTC
CDR3aa: CASRTTGAYNEQFF

d_gene: TRBD2
abundance: -
j_gene: TRBJ2-7
v_gene: TRBV10-2
CDR3nt: TGCGCCAGCAGTGAGGCCGCGGGACTAGCGGGAGGTGTGCAGTACTTC
CDR3aa: CASSEAAGLAGGVQYF

d_gene: -
abundance: few
j_gene: TRBJ1-2
v_gene: TRBV12-3/TRBV12-4
CDR3nt: TGTGCCAGCAGTCGACGCCCAGGAACCGTAATCTATGGCCACACCTTC
CDR3aa: CASSRRPGTVIYGHTF

d_gene: TRBD1
abundance: -
j_gene: TRBJ2-2
v_gene: TRBV9
CDR3nt: TGTGCCAGCAGCGTAGGGGGACAGGGGGGTACCGGGGAGCTGTTTTTT
CDR3aa: CASSVGGQGGTGELFF

d_gene: TRBD2
abundance: -
j_gene: TRBJ2-3
v_gene: TRBV12-3/TRBV12-4
CDR3nt: TGTGCCAGCAGTCCAAAAAACCTCCTAGCGGGTGCGAGCACAGATACGCAGTATTTT
CDR3aa: CASSPKNLLAGASTDTQYF

d_gene: -
abundance: many
j_gene: TRBJ1-2
v_gene: TRBV20-1
CDR3nt: TGCAGTGTCGGGCGGAACTATGGCTACACCTTC
CDR3aa: CSVGRNYGYTF

d_gene: -
abundance: many
j_gene: TRBJ2-7
v_gene: TRBV28
CDR3nt: TGTGCCAGCAGTTCCTCGAACTTCGTTGGGGGGGGCTCTATAGACGAGCAGTACTTC
CDR3aa: CASSSSNFVGGGSIDEQYF

d_gene: -
abundance: few
j_gene: TRBJ1-4
v_gene: TRBV24-1
CDR3nt: TGTGCCACCAGTGATGGTTTCGGAGAAAAACTGTTTTTT
CDR3aa: CATSDGFGEKLFF

d_gene: TRBD1
abundance: many
j_gene: TRBJ2-2
v_gene: TRBV12-5
CDR3nt: TGTGCTAGTGCCCCCTGGCCGGGACAGGGAGATCTAGGGAACACCGGGGAGCTGTTTTTT
CDR3aa: CASAPWPGQGDLGNTGELFF

d_gene: TRBD2
abundance: many
j_gene: TRBJ2-2
v_gene: TRBV11-3
CDR3nt: TGTGCCAGCACCGACTCTCGGACTAGCGTAGACACCGGGGAGCTGTTTTTT
CDR3aa: CASTDSRTSVDTGELFF

d_gene: TRBD2
abundance: many
j_gene: TRBJ2-7
v_gene: TRBV5-1
CDR3nt: TGCGCCAGCAGCCCAGCCGGGACTAGCGGGTCCTACGAGCAGTACTTC
CDR3aa: CASSPAGTSGSYEQYF

d_gene: TRBD2
abundance: many
j_gene: TRBJ2-7
v_gene: TRBV12-3/TRBV12-4
CDR3nt: TGTGCCAGCAGTTTCTCTTTGGCGGGAGGTCGCGAGCAGTACTTC
CDR3aa: CASSFSLAGGREQYF

d_gene: TRBD1
abundance: -
j_gene: TRBJ1-2
v_gene: TRBV27
CDR3nt: TGTGCCAGCAGCCTCCCGGGACAGCTCTATGGCTACACCTTC
CDR3aa: CASSLPGQLYGYTF

d_gene: -
abundance: many
j_gene: TRBJ2-3
v_gene: TRBV7-9
CDR3nt: TGTGCCAGCAGCAATCGGGAGCAAGATACGCAGTATTTT
CDR3aa: CASSNREQDTQYF

d_gene: TRBD1
abundance: -
j_gene: TRBJ2-7
v_gene: TRBV4-1
CDR3nt: TGCGCCAGCAGCCAAGAAAAGCGACAGGGGGTTGGCGAGCAGTACTTC
CDR3aa: CASSQEKRQGVGEQYF

d_gene: TRBD2
abundance: many
j_gene: TRBJ2-3
v_gene: TRBV3-1
CDR3nt: TGTACCAGCAGCTTTGCGGGAGGTGGAGCAGATACGCAGTATTTT
CDR3aa: CTSSFAGGGADTQYF

d_gene: -
abundance: many
j_gene: TRBJ2-7
v_gene: TRBV5-1
CDR3nt: TGCGCCAGCAGCTTGGTTGGAGCATCGGACGAGCAGTACTTC
CDR3aa: CASSLVGASDEQYF

d_gene: -
abundance: many
j_gene: TRBJ1-3
v_gene: TRBV18
CDR3nt: TGTGCCAGCTCTCTTGGACAGTTCTCTGGAAACACCATATATTTT
CDR3aa: CASSLGQFSGNTIYF

d_gene: TRBD1
abundance: many
j_gene: TRBJ2-2
v_gene: TRBV5-1
CDR3nt: TGCGCCAGCAGCTTGGACAAGACAGGGTTCACCGGGGAGCTGTTTTTT
CDR3aa: CASSLDKTGFTGELFF

d_gene: -
abundance: -
j_gene: TRBJ1-5
v_gene: TRBV28
CDR3nt: TGTGTCAGCAGCCTGACAGCCGGGAGCAATCAGCCCCAGCATTTT
CDR3aa: CVSSLTAGSNQPQHF